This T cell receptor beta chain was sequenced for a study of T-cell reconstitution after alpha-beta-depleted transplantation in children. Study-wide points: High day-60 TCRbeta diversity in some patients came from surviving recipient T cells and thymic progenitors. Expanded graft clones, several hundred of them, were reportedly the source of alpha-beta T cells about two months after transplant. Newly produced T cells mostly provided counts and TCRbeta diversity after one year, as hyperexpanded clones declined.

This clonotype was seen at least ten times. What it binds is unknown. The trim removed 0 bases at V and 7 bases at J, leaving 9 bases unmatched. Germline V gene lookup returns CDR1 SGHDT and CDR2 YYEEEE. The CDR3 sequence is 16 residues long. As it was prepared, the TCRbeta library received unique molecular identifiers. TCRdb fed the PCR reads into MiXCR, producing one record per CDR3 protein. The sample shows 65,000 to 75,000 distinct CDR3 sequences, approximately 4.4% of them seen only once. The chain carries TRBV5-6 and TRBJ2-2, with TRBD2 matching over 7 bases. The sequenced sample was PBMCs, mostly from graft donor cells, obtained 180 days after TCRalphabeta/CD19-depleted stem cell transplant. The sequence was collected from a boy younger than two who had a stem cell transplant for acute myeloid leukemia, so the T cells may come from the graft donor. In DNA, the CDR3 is TGTGCCAGCAGCTTGGAGGTTCCAGCGGGGATCGGGGAGCTGTTTTTT. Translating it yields CASSLEVPAGIGELFF.